The rows below give T cell receptor beta chains drawn from one sample of a study of low-dose radiotherapy and immunotherapy resistance in tumors. One entry per CDR3 protein, called by TCRdb with MiXCR from the reads. The data contain about 89,000 distinct CDR3 sequences, 9.4% of them seen just once; the ten biggest clones take up about 1%. The material sequenced was PBMCs, taken before treatment. These receptors all come from a male donor with prostate cancer. The CDR3 runs from the conserved cysteine through the conserved F or W. Each record gives: V gene, D gene, clone size, J gene, CDR3 DNA, CDR3 protein. D genes are given only for firm matches. Part of the rows lack a size; the others show once, few, many or a class for expanded clones.

V: TRBV6-5; D: .; size: few; J: TRBJ1-1; DNA: TGTGCCAGCAGTTACTCGGGGATACTGAACACTGAAGCTTTCTTT; CDR3: CASSYSGILNTEAFF
V: TRBV2; D: .; size: many; J: TRBJ2-7; DNA: TGTGCCAGCAGCGCAGGGTTTTCAGGCGAGCAGTACTTC; CDR3: CASSAGFSGEQYF
V: TRBV28; D: TRBD2; size: .; J: TRBJ2-5; DNA: TGTGCCAGCAGTTTACGACTAGCGGGAGTTGAGACCCAGTACTTC; CDR3: CASSLRLAGVETQYF
V: TRBV7-3; D: TRBD2; size: many; J: TRBJ2-2; DNA: TGTGCCAGCAGCCCGAGCGGGAGTCCAAACACCGGGGAGCTGTTTTTT; CDR3: CASSPSGSPNTGELFF
V: TRBV6-2/TRBV6-3; D: TRBD2; size: many; J: TRBJ2-3; DNA: TGTGCCAGCAGGCCTAGCGGGTCTAGCACAGATACGCAGTATTTT; CDR3: CASRPSGSSTDTQYF
V: TRBV27; D: .; size: many; J: TRBJ1-3; DNA: TGTGCCAGCAGTTTATCGAGCCCAGGGAGCTCTGGAAACACCATATATTTT; CDR3: CASSLSSPGSSGNTIYF
V: TRBV29-1; D: .; size: many; J: TRBJ2-1; DNA: TGCAGCGTCGCTAGTTCCTTCAATGAGCAGTTCTTC; CDR3: CSVASSFNEQFF
V: TRBV7-2; D: .; size: many; J: TRBJ1-3; DNA: TGTGCCAGCAGCTTAGGGCTGGAAGCTGGAAACACCATATATTTT; CDR3: CASSLGLEAGNTIYF
V: TRBV7-7; D: .; size: many; J: TRBJ1-1; DNA: TGTGCCAGCAGCTTACAGGCGAACACTGAAGCTTTCTTT; CDR3: CASSLQANTEAFF
V: TRBV30; D: .; size: many; J: TRBJ1-6; DNA: TGTGCCTGGAGTGTATTAGTAAATTCACCCCTCCACTTT; CDR3: CAWSVLVNSPLHF
V: TRBV12-3/TRBV12-4; D: TRBD2; size: many; J: TRBJ2-1; DNA: TGTGCCAGCAGTCCGGGACTAGCGGGAGCAAACAATGAGCAGTTCTTC; CDR3: CASSPGLAGANNEQFF
V: TRBV27; D: TRBD2; size: many; J: TRBJ2-1; DNA: TGTGCCAGCAGTTTGGGACTACCCTCCTACAATGAGCAGTTCTTC; CDR3: CASSLGLPSYNEQFF
V: TRBV20-1; D: TRBD2; size: many; J: TRBJ2-2; DNA: TGCAGTGCTAGATCCCCCATTGGCGGGAGTACCGGGGAGCTGTTTTTT; CDR3: CSARSPIGGSTGELFF
V: TRBV10-3; D: TRBD2; size: .; J: TRBJ2-7; DNA: TGTGCCATCAGTGAAAGTGTAGCGGGAGCCCCCGAGCAGTACTTC; CDR3: CAISESVAGAPEQYF
V: TRBV28; D: .; size: many; J: TRBJ2-7; DNA: TGTGCCAGCAGTTTACCAGCGTGGGGGGAGCCGACCTTC; CDR3: CASSLPAWGEPTF
V: TRBV15; D: .; size: many; J: TRBJ1-4; DNA: TGTGCCACCAGCACCGGACTTGGGGAAAAACTGTTTTTT; CDR3: CATSTGLGEKLFF
V: TRBV4-3; D: .; size: many; J: TRBJ1-1; DNA: TGCGCCAGCAGCCAAGGAGTAAGGGGGTTAGGTGAAGCTTTCTTT; CDR3: CASSQGVRGLGEAFF
V: TRBV4-3; D: .; size: many; J: TRBJ2-7; DNA: TGCGCCAGCAGCCAAGATTTGGGGAGCGAGCAGTACTTC; CDR3: CASSQDLGSEQYF
V: TRBV7-9; D: .; size: many; J: TRBJ2-7; DNA: TGTGCCAGCAGCTTAGATGAAGTCCAGAACTTC; CDR3: CASSLDEVQNF
V: TRBV30; D: TRBD1; size: many; J: TRBJ1-5; DNA: TGTGCCTGGAGTGTACAGGGGCTGGTAAGCAATCAGCCCCAGCATTTT; CDR3: CAWSVQGLVSNQPQHF
V: TRBV9; D: .; size: many; J: TRBJ2-1; DNA: TGTGCCAGCAGCGGGGCAGGGAGCCACTATAATGAGCAGTTCTTC; CDR3: CASSGAGSHYNEQFF
V: TRBV25-1; D: .; size: many; J: TRBJ2-7; DNA: TGTGCCAGCAGTGGGACAGTCACCTACGAGCAGTACTTC; CDR3: CASSGTVTYEQYF
V: TRBV12-3/TRBV12-4; D: TRBD1; size: .; J: TRBJ1-5; DNA: TGTGCCAGCAAGGGGGACAGCCGATCTCTGTTATCCCAGCATTTT; CDR3: CASKGDSRSLLSQHF
V: TRBV12-3/TRBV12-4; D: .; size: .; J: TRBJ1-6; DNA: TGTGCCAGCAGTAGAGGGGGGGGCGAGCTAGCACCCCTCCACTTT; CDR3: CASSRGGGELAPLHF
V: TRBV7-6; D: .; size: many; J: TRBJ2-1; DNA: TGTGCCAGCAGCTTCGTGGAGGGGAATGAGCAGTTCTTC; CDR3: CASSFVEGNEQFF
V: TRBV5-1; D: .; size: .; J: TRBJ2-7; DNA: TGCGCCAGCAGCTTTGCCCCGGGGCAGTCCTACGAGCAGTACTTC; CDR3: CASSFAPGQSYEQYF
V: TRBV7-9; D: .; size: many; J: TRBJ2-7; DNA: TGTGCCAGCAGCGGGGAGTACGAGCAGTACTTC; CDR3: CASSGEYEQYF
V: TRBV3-1; D: .; size: many; J: TRBJ1-1; DNA: TGTGCCAGCAGCCAAGATCTCGCTAACACTGAAGCTTTCTTT; CDR3: CASSQDLANTEAFF
V: TRBV5-1; D: .; size: .; J: TRBJ1-1; DNA: TGCGCCAGCAGCTTGGGAATGACTAGCGGGAGGGAGAACACTGAAGCTTTCTTT; CDR3: CASSLGMTSGRENTEAFF
V: TRBV28; D: .; size: many; J: TRBJ1-3; DNA: TGTGCCAGCAGCTATGGAAACACCATATATTTT; CDR3: CASSYGNTIYF
V: TRBV19; D: TRBD1; size: many; J: TRBJ2-4; DNA: TGTGCCAGTAGTATCGGCGGGACAGGGGGCAAAAACATTCAGTACTTC; CDR3: CASSIGGTGGKNIQYF
V: TRBV7-6; D: .; size: .; J: TRBJ1-2; DNA: TGTGCCAACAGCCTCACTCACAGGGAAGAGGGCTACACCTTC; CDR3: CANSLTHREEGYTF
V: TRBV2; D: .; size: many; J: TRBJ2-2; DNA: TGTGCCAGCACGGCAGGGGATGAAACCGGGGAGCTGTTTTTT; CDR3: CASTAGDETGELFF
V: TRBV28; D: .; size: many; J: TRBJ1-1; DNA: TGTGCCAGCAATTTTTTACAGGGTCCCACTGAAGCTTTCTTT; CDR3: CASNFLQGPTEAFF
V: TRBV7-2; D: .; size: many; J: TRBJ1-5; DNA: TGTGCCAGCAGCTTTCCGGGGTCAGGTCAGCCCCAGCATTTT; CDR3: CASSFPGSGQPQHF
V: TRBV9; D: .; size: many; J: TRBJ2-3; DNA: TGTGCCAGCAGCGTAGATCTTCAGGGCTCAGATACGCAGTATTTT; CDR3: CASSVDLQGSDTQYF
V: TRBV5-4; D: .; size: many; J: TRBJ2-7; DNA: TGTGCCAGCAGCCCGGAAAGGGCCCACGAGCAGTACTTC; CDR3: CASSPERAHEQYF
V: TRBV6-1; D: .; size: many; J: TRBJ2-7; DNA: TGTGCCAGCAGTGAAGCCTCGGTCCAAAACGAGCAGTACTTC; CDR3: CASSEASVQNEQYF
V: TRBV3-1; D: .; size: many; J: TRBJ2-2; DNA: TGTGCCAGCACCATGGGCACCGGGGAGCTGTTTTTT; CDR3: CASTMGTGELFF
V: TRBV28; D: .; size: many; J: TRBJ1-5; DNA: TGTGCCAGCAGCCGAGCAGGGAACGGCAATCAGCCCCAGCATTTT; CDR3: CASSRAGNGNQPQHF
V: TRBV15; D: TRBD2; size: many; J: TRBJ2-1; DNA: TGTGCCACCAGCCTTTCTGTGGGACTACGCAATGAGCAGTTCTTC; CDR3: CATSLSVGLRNEQFF
V: TRBV28; D: TRBD2; size: many; J: TRBJ2-7; DNA: TGTGCCAGCAGTTTAATTGGCGGGAGGGGCTACGAGCAGTACTTC; CDR3: CASSLIGGRGYEQYF
V: TRBV6-5; D: .; size: many; J: TRBJ2-3; DNA: TGTGCCAGCAGTTCCCCGACAGGCCCCTACACAGATACGCAGTATTTT; CDR3: CASSSPTGPYTDTQYF
V: TRBV29-1; D: .; size: many; J: TRBJ2-2; DNA: TGCAGCGTCCCCCGGCGGCAGGAAGCGAACACCGGGGAGCTGTTTTTT; CDR3: CSVPRRQEANTGELFF
V: TRBV7-2; D: TRBD1; size: many; J: TRBJ2-7; DNA: TGTGCCAGCAGCTTAGGGGACAGGGCAAACAACGAGCAGTACTTC; CDR3: CASSLGDRANNEQYF
V: TRBV7-2; D: TRBD1; size: many; J: TRBJ2-1; DNA: TGTGCCAGCAGCTTGGGACAGGGCCAAAATCGGAATGAGCAGTTCTTC; CDR3: CASSLGQGQNRNEQFF
V: TRBV29-1; D: .; size: many; J: TRBJ2-1; DNA: TGCAGCGTTGTTGCCAGGGGGGAAAGCAATGAGCAGTTCTTC; CDR3: CSVVARGESNEQFF
V: TRBV5-1; D: TRBD2; size: many; J: TRBJ2-1; DNA: TGCGCCAGCAGCTTGGGCCAACTAGCGAATGAGCAGTTCTTC; CDR3: CASSLGQLANEQFF
V: TRBV12-3/TRBV12-4; D: TRBD1; size: many; J: TRBJ2-6; DNA: TGTGCCAGCACGGGACAGGGGGCGTTATCTGGGGCCAACGTCCTGACTTTC; CDR3: CASTGQGALSGANVLTF
V: TRBV3-1; D: TRBD2; size: many; J: TRBJ2-1; DNA: TGTGCCAGCAGCCAAGAGGGTAGCGGGAGCTCCTACAATGAGCAGTTCTTC; CDR3: CASSQEGSGSSYNEQFF